The rows below give T cell receptor beta chains drawn from one sample of a study of cytomegalovirus exposure and HLA in healthy donors. Assay used: immunoSEQ multiplex PCR; TCRdb lists only in-frame clones, some missing. The data show roughly 84,000 clones, over 75% seen once. The sample was PBMCs. The receptor source for this set is a man aged 45-60 years in good health and CMV-seronegative. The CDR3 runs from the conserved cysteine through the conserved F or W. Fields, in order: J gene, V gene, CDR3 protein.

>TRBJ2-7|TRBV2
CASSPNSPTAYEQYF
>TRBJ2-1|TRBV19
CASSPRTDWSSYNEQFF
>-|TRBV15
CATSRDQGSSYEQYF
>TRBJ2-5|TRBV7-6
CASSLSTQETQYF
>TRBJ2-1|TRBV19
CASSPDRNNEQFF
>TRBJ1-6|TRBV25-1
CASSERDRVSPLHF
>TRBJ1-1|TRBV4-1
CASSQEGRTEAFF
>TRBJ2-7|TRBV6-6
CASSPTGGLTEQYF
>TRBJ1-1|TRBV9
CASSVAGYTEAFF
>TRBJ1-6|TRBV19
CASSIPPGWNSPLHF
>TRBJ1-1|TRBV6-5
CASSRTGGNTEAFF
>TRBJ2-5|TRBV18
CASSQGLQETQYF
>TRBJ2-7|TRBV4-2
CASSQAGGPADEQYF
>TRBJ1-1|TRBV4-3
CASSQDQALNTEAFF
>TRBJ2-5|TRBV27
CASSLEGRGGLKTQYF
>TRBJ1-2|TRBV28
CASSSEYTPNYGYTF
>TRBJ1-1|TRBV18
CASSASKNTEAFF
>TRBJ1-6|TRBV19
CASSDFQGNSPLHF
>-|TRBV9
CASSVVAGGLISYEQYF